This T cell receptor beta chain comes out of a study of graft-versus-host responses after intestinal transplantation. Profiling relied on immunoSEQ multiplex PCR, and the TCRdb table lists in-frame clones only, not all of them. The sample holds about 18,000 clones, roughly 82% seen once. CDR3 length equals 14 residues. Germline assignment: CDR1 SQVTM and CDR2 ANQGSEA. The input for sequencing was PBMCs, taken 14 days after transplant. The chain is built from TRBV29-1 and TRBJ2-3, with TRBD1 matching 7 bases. This TCR was sampled from a human patient who received an intestinal transplant, so some T cells may come from the graft donor. The CDR3 loop reads CSSPGLGGGNTQYF. The CDR3 coding sequence is TGCAGTTCCCCTGGGTTAGGGGGCGGAAATACGCAGTATTTT.